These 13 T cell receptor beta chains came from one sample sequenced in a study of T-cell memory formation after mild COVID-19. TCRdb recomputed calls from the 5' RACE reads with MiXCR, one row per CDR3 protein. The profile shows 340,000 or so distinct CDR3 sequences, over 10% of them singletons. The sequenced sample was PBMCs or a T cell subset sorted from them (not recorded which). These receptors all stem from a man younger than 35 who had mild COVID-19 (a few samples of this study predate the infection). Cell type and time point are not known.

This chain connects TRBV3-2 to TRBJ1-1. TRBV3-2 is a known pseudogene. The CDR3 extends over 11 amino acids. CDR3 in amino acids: CASSQGLGAFF. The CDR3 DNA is TGTGCCAGCAGCCAAGGGTTAGGAGCTTTCTTT.

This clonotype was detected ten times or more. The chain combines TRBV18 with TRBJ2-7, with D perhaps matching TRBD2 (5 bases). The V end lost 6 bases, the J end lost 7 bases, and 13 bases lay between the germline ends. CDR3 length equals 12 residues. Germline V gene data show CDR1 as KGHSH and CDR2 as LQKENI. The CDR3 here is CASSPDRGEQYV. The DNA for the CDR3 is TGTGCCAGCTCTCCCGACCGCGGGGAGCAGTACGTC.

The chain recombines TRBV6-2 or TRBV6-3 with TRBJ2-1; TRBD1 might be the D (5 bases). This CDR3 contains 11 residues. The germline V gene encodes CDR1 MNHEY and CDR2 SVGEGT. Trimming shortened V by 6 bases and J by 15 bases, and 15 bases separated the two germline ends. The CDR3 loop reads CASRAGIVRFF. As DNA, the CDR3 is TGTGCCAGCAGGGCAGGGATAGTACGGTTCTTC.

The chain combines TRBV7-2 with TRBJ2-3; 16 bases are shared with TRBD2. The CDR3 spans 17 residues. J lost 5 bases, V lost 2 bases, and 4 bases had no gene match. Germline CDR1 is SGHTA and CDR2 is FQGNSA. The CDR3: CASSLTGLAGGQDTQYF. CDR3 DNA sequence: TGTGCCAGCAGCTTAACGGGACTAGCGGGGGGGCAAGATACGCAGTATTTT.

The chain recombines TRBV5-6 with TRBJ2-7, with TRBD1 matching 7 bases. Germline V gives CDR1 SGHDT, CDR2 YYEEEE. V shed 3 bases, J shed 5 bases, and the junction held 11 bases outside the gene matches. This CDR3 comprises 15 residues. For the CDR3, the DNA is TGTGCCAGCAGCTCTGCTCTGACAGGGTTCAACGAGCAGTACGTC. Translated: CASSSALTGFNEQYV.

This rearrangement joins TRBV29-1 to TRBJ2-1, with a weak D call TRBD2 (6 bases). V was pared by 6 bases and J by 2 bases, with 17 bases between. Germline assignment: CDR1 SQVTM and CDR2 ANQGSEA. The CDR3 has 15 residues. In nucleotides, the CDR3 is TGCAGCGTGCTTTCGGGGGATGGGACCTACAATGAGCAGTTCTTC. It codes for CSVLSGDGTYNEQFF.

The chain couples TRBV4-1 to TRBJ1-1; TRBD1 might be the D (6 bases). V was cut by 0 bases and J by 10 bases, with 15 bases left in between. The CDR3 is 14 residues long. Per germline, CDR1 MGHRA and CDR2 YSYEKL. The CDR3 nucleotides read TGCGCCAGCAGCCAAGAACCTCAGGGGTGGATAGCTTTCTTT. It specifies CASSQEPQGWIAFF.

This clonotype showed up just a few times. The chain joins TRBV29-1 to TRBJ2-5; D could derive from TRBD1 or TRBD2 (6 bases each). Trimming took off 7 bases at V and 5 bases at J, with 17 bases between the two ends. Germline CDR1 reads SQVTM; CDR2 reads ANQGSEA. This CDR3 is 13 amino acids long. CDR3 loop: CSGAPGAGETQYF. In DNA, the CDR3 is TGCAGCGGGGCCCCAGGGGCGGGGGAGACCCAGTACTTC. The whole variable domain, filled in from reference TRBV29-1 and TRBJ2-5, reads SAVISQKPSRDICQRGTSLTIQCQVDSQVTMMFWYRQQPGQSLTLIATANQGSEATYESGFVIDKFPISRPNLTFSTLTVSNMSPEDSSIYLCSGAPGAGETQYFGPGTRLLVL.

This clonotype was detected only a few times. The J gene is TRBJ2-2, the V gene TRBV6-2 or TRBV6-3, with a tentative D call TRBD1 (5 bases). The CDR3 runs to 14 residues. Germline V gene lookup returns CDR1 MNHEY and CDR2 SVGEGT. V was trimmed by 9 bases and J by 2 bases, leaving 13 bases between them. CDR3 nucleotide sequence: TGTGCCAGTAGGGGTTATCGAAACACCGGGGAGCTGTTTTTT. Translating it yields CASRGYRNTGELFF.

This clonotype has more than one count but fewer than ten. CDR3 DNA sequence: TGTGCCAGCAGCCTAGGGGCAATCATGAACACTGAAGCTTTCTTT. Its protein is CASSLGAIMNTEAFF. The chain couples TRBV7-9 to TRBJ1-1; D is perhaps TRBD1 (5 bases). Trimming shortened V by 5 bases and J by 0 bases, and 13 bases separated the two germline ends. This CDR3 contains 15 residues. Germline assignment: CDR1 SEHNR and CDR2 FQNEAQ (reference sequence).

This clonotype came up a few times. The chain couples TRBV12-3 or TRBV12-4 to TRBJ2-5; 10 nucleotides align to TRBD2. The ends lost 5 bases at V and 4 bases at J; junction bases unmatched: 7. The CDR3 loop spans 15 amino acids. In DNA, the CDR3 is TGTGCCAGCAGTCGGGGACTAGCGAGTGCAGAGACCCAGTACTTC. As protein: CASSRGLASAETQYF.

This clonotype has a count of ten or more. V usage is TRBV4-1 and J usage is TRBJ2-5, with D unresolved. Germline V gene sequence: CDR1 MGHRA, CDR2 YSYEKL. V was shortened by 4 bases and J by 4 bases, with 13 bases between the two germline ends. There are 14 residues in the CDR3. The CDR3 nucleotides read TGCGCCAGCAGCCTACCACAATCTGGAGAGACCCAGTACTTC. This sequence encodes CASSLPQSGETQYF.

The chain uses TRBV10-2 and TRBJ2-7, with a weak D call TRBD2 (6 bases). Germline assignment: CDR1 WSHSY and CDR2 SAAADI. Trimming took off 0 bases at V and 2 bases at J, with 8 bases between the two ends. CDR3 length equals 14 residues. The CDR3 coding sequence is TGCGCCAGCAGTGAGTCTGGAGGGACCTACGAGCAGTACTTC. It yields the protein CASSESGGTYEQYF.